This T cell receptor (beta chain) was sequenced in a study of blood T cell repertoires in COVID-19. About the research overall: Nucleic acid was either cDNA or gDNA, and it came from T cells, B-cell-depleted T cells, or PBMCs.

This clone was recorded once. Germline CDR1 ENHRY, CDR2 SYGVKD. CDR3 length equals 14 residues. Trimming removed 3 bases from V and 11 bases from J, with 14 bases in between. In the authors' methods: Estimation of nucleated cell counts relied on the amplification of reference gene primers. Sequencing used immunoSEQ multiplex PCR; TCRdb keeps in-frame clones, though not all of them. That table furnishes V, J and clone size, whereas the DNA furnished D and trimming. The data hold roughly 82,000 clones, with about four fifths observed a single time. The receptor was isolated from a man aged 60 to 69 with acute or convalescent COVID-19. The specimen was peripheral blood. The chain uses TRBV10-3 and TRBJ1-6; D perhaps matches TRBD1 (6 bases). CDR3 sequence (DNA): TGTGCCATCAGTGATGGGGGGGCTGGGACACCCCTCCACTTT. Amino acids: CAISDGGAGTPLHF.